This T cell receptor beta chain was sequenced for a study of blood T cell repertoires in COVID-19. Per germline, CDR1 KGHSH and CDR2 LQKENI. With V trimmed by 4 bases and J by 8 bases, 9 bases remained unmatched. The CDR3 is 15 residues long. Clones were read by immunoSEQ multiplex PCR, and TCRdb kept only the in-frame ones, dropping some. The sample yields some 340,000 clones, approximately 91% seen once. The rearrangement uses TRBV18 and TRBJ1-2; 11 nucleotides line up with TRBD1. Material: PBMCs or T cells enriched from blood (not recorded which). The sequence came from a woman in her thirties who had been exposed to COVID-19. Here the CDR3 reads CASSQQGTGGEGYTF. The CDR3 nucleotides are TGTGCCAGCTCACAACAAGGGACAGGGGGAGAAGGCTACACCTTC.